The clone carrying this T cell receptor beta chain appeared many times. Its specificity is not known. The data stem from a study of Graves' ophthalmopathy and Graves' hyperthyroidism. Broader study findings: For predicting ophthalmopathy progression, the model had more than 60% sensitivity and roughly 76% specificity. Using a 13-signature model, the authors split ophthalmopathy from stable hyperthyroidism, with about 88% sensitivity and around 84% specificity.

RNA served as the template for amplifying TCR beta CDR3 regions. Second-round multiplex PCR followed a first-round RT-PCR using HTBI primers. TCRdb reanalysed the multiplex PCR reads using MiXCR and keeps one entry per CDR3 protein. Of approximately 700,000 distinct CDR3 sequences in the sample, more than 40% were seen once. For donors with ophthalmopathy, the disease showed moderate-to-severe activity, reached CAS ≥3 and NOSPECS ≥4, and had lasted under 3 months. What was sequenced was peripheral blood. The source of this sequence is an adult man with Graves' ophthalmopathy.

In nucleotides, the CDR3 is TGTGCCACCAGCTACCGCGAGAATTCACCCCTCCACTTT. Amino acids: CATSYRENSPLHF. The chain combines TRBV24-1 with TRBJ1-6; no reliable D call. CDR1 KGHDR and CDR2 SFDVKD come from the germline V gene. Trimming removed 7 bases at V and 7 bases at J, with 10 bases between. The CDR3 runs 13 residues.